In its sample, the clone carrying this T cell receptor beta chain was seen once. No antigen is known for it. The record originates from a study of T cell repertoires in cytomegalovirus infection. As for the study in general: CMV epitopes used comprised recently identified HLA-C-restricted ones and well-studied HLA-B-restricted ones. Public TCR beta signatures indicated both CMV infection and matching HLA type.

Study-wide results and limits: The study found HLA-C-restricted CMV-specific TCR beta clonotypes dominating the ex vivo response. Cumulative public TCR beta family frequency identified CMV carriers with the relevant HLA.

TCRdb reprocessed the reads with MiXCR, giving one entry per CDR3 protein. Of approximately 910,000 distinct CDR3 sequences listed, roughly 30% are singletons. This CDR3 has 16 residues. Germline V gives CDR1 MGHRA, CDR2 YSYEKL. V trimming: 0 bases; J trimming: 4 bases; junction bases outside the gene matches: 6. The material was cultured CD8+ T cells from PBMCs, obtained from culture after CMV antigen stimulation. V gene TRBV4-1 combines with J gene TRBJ2-1; 7 bases fit TRBD2. The clonotype was recovered from a human donor in good health (CMV status not recorded). Some clones in this sample may be carry-over from other donors' samples. CDR3 nucleotides: TGCGCCAGCAGCCAAGATCGGCAAGCGGGGTACAATGAGCAGTTCTTC. Translation gives CASSQDRQAGYNEQFF.